A single sample is the source of the 22 T cell receptor beta chains below, sequenced in a study of T cell responses to AZD1222 COVID-19 vaccine (dated by TCRdb to the early 2020s). Libraries were constructed by the immunoSEQ multiplex PCR assay. TCRdb carries this immuneACCESS record with in-frame sequences only. Its versions omit some clonotypes, under half of them owing to an unresolved V gene in the studies checked, with the rest unexplained. The table for this sample lists approximately 300,000 clones; 94% of them were counted only once. Roughly 0.6% of the sample is in the top ten clones. The sample's time point, from its label and the paper: about 28 days (+/-7) after the second vaccine dose. The sample in question was peripheral blood, obtained 28 days after the second AZD1222 dose. The receptors were gathered from an adult who received the AZD1222 COVID-19 vaccine.

This rearrangement joins TRBV28 to TRBJ1-3; TRBD1 is a possible D gene (6 bases). V lost 6 bases and J 0 bases, leaving 12 bases between the germline ends. The length of the CDR3 is 15 residues. Germline CDR1 reads MDHEN; CDR2 reads SYDVKM. The CDR3 DNA is TGTGCCAGCAGCCTGACAGGCATCTCTGGAAACACCATATATTTT. Translated: CASSLTGISGNTIYF. The full variable domain, completed using reference TRBV28 and TRBJ1-3, is DVKVTQSSRYLVKRTGEKVFLECVQDMDHENMFWYRQDPGLGLRLIYFSYDVKMKEKGDIPEGYSVSREKKERFSLILESASTNQTSMYLCASSLTGISGNTIYFGEGSWLTVV.

The genes are TRBV13 and TRBJ2-3, with D maybe TRBD2 (6 bases). Germline V CDR1 and CDR2: PRHDT, FYEKMQ (reference sequence). Trimming removed 5 bases from V and 4 bases from J, with 10 bases in between. The CDR3 sequence is 13 residues long. DNA for the CDR3: TGTGCCAGCAGCCCTCCGGGAGCAGATACGCAGTATTTT. This translates into CASSPPGADTQYF.

CDR3 DNA: TGCAGCGTTTCCGGTCCCCCCGGCACAGATACGCAGTATTTT. This sequence encodes CSVSGPPGTDTQYF. The rearrangement links TRBV29-1 to TRBJ2-3, with unresolved D. Germline V lookup: CDR1 SQVTM, CDR2 ANQGSEA. V was clipped by 5 bases and J by 1 base, with 13 bases between them. The CDR3 consists of 14 residues.

The chain employs TRBV7-3 and TRBJ1-2; the match to TRBD1 covers 7 bases. V shed 2 bases and J 6 bases; nucleotides not matched to a gene: 9. The CDR3 is 15 residues long. The V gene's germline CDR1 is SGHTA and CDR2 FQGTGA. The CDR3 reads CASSLQGGTADGYTF. CDR3 bases: TGTGCCAGCAGCTTACAGGGAGGGACAGCGGATGGCTACACCTTC.

The rearrangement uses TRBV5-1 and TRBJ2-2; 13 positions agree with TRBD2. Trimming removed 3 bases from V and 3 bases from J; junction bases left unmatched: 11. The germline V gene has CDR1 SGHRS and CDR2 YFSETQ. The CDR3 totals 19 residues. The CDR3 coding sequence is TGCGCCAGCAGCTCCCCGAAACTAGCGGGGGGGCCTTACACCGGGGAGCTGTTTTTT. This codes for CASSSPKLAGGPYTGELFF.

V is TRBV28 and J is TRBJ2-7; D ambiguous. V was trimmed by 2 bases and J by 0 bases, leaving 14 bases between them. From germline, CDR1 is MDHEN and CDR2 SYDVKM. The CDR3 is 16 amino acids. The CDR3 DNA reads as TGTGCCAGCAGTTTACCTGGGGTAGTGACCTCCTACGAGCAGTACTTC. This codes for CASSLPGVVTSYEQYF.

The J gene is TRBJ2-2, the V gene TRBV19; D unresolved. CDR3 length: 15 residues. V was pared by 2 bases and J by 5 bases, with 12 bases between. CDR1 is LNHDA and CDR2 is SQIVND in the germline V gene (reference sequence). This chain's CDR3 is CASSINPGGTGELFF. The CDR3 coding sequence is TGTGCCAGTAGTATAAATCCTGGTGGGACCGGGGAGCTGTTTTTT.

V gene TRBV24-1 combines with J gene TRBJ2-6; D call uncertain. Germline values: CDR1 KGHDR, CDR2 SFDVKD. The CDR3 consists of 13 residues. Trimming removed 9 bases from V and 4 bases from J, with 9 bases in between. The CDR3 reads CATSPTGANVLTF. The CDR3 DNA reads TGTGCCACCTCCCCGACCGGGGCCAACGTCCTGACTTTC.

CDR3 sequence reads: CASSFSTQADTQYF. In DNA form, the CDR3 reads TGTGCCAGCAGCTTCTCCACCCAGGCAGATACGCAGTATTTT. This chain joins TRBV7-2 and TRBJ2-3; D unresolved. Trimming left V 3 bases short and J 4 bases short, with 11 bases between. There are 14 residues in the CDR3. Germline assignment: CDR1 SGHTA and CDR2 FQGNSA.

This clone showed up just once. The rearrangement uses TRBV5-5 and TRBJ1-5; 10 bases map to TRBD1. CDR3 size: 15 residues. Germline V gives CDR1 SGHKS, CDR2 YYEKEE (reference sequence). V was clipped by 0 bases and J by 5 bases; unmatched bases: 2. The CDR3 loop reads CASSLGQGAYQPQHF. The CDR3 DNA sequence: TGTGCCAGCAGCTTGGGACAGGGGGCGTATCAGCCCCAGCATTTT.

The chain combines TRBV11-1 with TRBJ2-2; tentatively, D is TRBD1 or TRBD2 (5 bases each). Germline CDR1 is SGHAT and CDR2 is FQDESV (reference sequence). V was clipped by 8 bases and J by 5 bases, with 12 bases between them. This CDR3 is built from 13 residues. The CDR3: CASQGARTGELFF. DNA of the CDR3: TGTGCCAGCCAGGGAGCGCGGACCGGGGAGCTGTTTTTT.

The chain uses TRBV11-1 and TRBJ2-7; D gene ambiguous. This CDR3 spans 14 amino acids. V lost 2 bases and J 0 bases, leaving 8 bases between the germline ends. Germline-derived CDR1 and CDR2 are SGHAT and FQDESV (reference sequence). CDR3 residues: CASSLISSSYEQYF. The CDR3 bases are TGTGCCAGCAGCTTAATATCTTCCTCCTACGAGCAGTACTTC.

This clone was found a few times. The rearrangement uses TRBV2 and TRBJ2-1; the match to TRBD2 covers 13 bases. Germline loops: CDR1 SNHLY, CDR2 FYNNEI. The ends lost 4 bases at V and 7 bases at J; junction bases unmatched: 4. The CDR3 extends over 15 amino acids. The CDR3 reads CASSVGTSGINEQFF. CDR3 sequence (DNA): TGTGCCAGCAGTGTAGGGACTAGCGGGATAAATGAGCAGTTCTTC.

V and J are TRBV20-1 and TRBJ2-7; 7 nucleotides align to TRBD1. V was pared by 6 bases and J by 4 bases, with 3 bases of the junction left unmatched. The germline V gene has CDR1 DFQATT and CDR2 SNEGSKA (reference sequence). This CDR3 has 11 residues. CDR3: CSARDSYEQYF. The CDR3 nucleotides are TGCAGTGCGAGGGACAGTTACGAGCAGTACTTC.

The chain joins TRBV15 to TRBJ2-1, with a weak D call TRBD1 (7 bases). The CDR3 extends over 13 amino acids. V lost 8 bases to trimming and J lost 2 bases, with 10 bases between them. Germline values: CDR1 LNHNV, CDR2 YYDKDF (reference sequence). The CDR3 sequence: CATQGGTYNEQFF. The CDR3 DNA is TGTGCCACCCAGGGGGGAACCTACAATGAGCAGTTCTTC.

This chain uses TRBV7-8 with TRBJ2-1, with unresolved D. Trimming removed 1 base from V and 4 bases from J, with 11 bases in between. CDR3 length: 15 amino acids. Germline CDR1 SGHVS, CDR2 FQNEAQ. In DNA form, the CDR3 reads TGTGCCAGCAGCTTAGACAGATCACCTTACAATGAGCAGTTCTTC. It translates to CASSLDRSPYNEQFF.

The chain employs TRBV5-1 and TRBJ1-1; 10 nucleotides line up with TRBD1. V was pared by 3 bases and J by 4 bases, with 3 bases of the junction left unmatched. This CDR3 is 14 amino acids long. Germline-derived CDR1 and CDR2 are SGHRS and YFSETQ. For the CDR3, the DNA is TGCGCCAGCAGCTCCCGGGACAGGGGCACTGAAGCTTTCTTT. As protein: CASSSRDRGTEAFF.

The J gene is TRBJ2-1, the V gene TRBV11-3; the D is unclear. There are 11 residues in the CDR3. Germline loops: CDR1 SGHNT, CDR2 YENEEA. V lost 3 bases and J 7 bases, leaving 4 bases between the germline ends. This CDR3 is CASSLDNEQFF. As DNA, the CDR3 is TGTGCCAGCAGCTTGGATAATGAGCAGTTCTTC.

This clone appeared once. V is TRBV5-1 and J is TRBJ2-7; no clear D gene. This CDR3 contains 12 residues. In germline, CDR1 is SGHRS, CDR2 YFSETQ. Deletions cut 4 bases from V and 3 bases from J, with 8 bases between. CDR3 nucleotide sequence: TGCGCCAGCAGCCGCGAGAGCTACGAGCAGTACTTC. It codes for CASSRESYEQYF. The variable domain in full, with the rest retrieved from reference TRBV5-1 and TRBJ2-7, is KAGVTQTPRYLIKTRGQQVTLSCSPISGHRSVSWYQQTPGQGLQFLFEYFSETQRNKGNFPGRFSGRQFSNSRSEMNVSTLELGDSALYLCASSRESYEQYFGPGTRLTVT.

The table lists this clone with a count of one. This chain connects TRBV18 to TRBJ1-1; D remains unclear. With 3 bases removed from V and 11 bases from J, the gap between germline ends came to 13 bases. CDR1 is KGHSH, CDR2 LQKENI, per germline. This CDR3 is built from 12 residues. The CDR3 region is CASSPRDQLAFF. Written as DNA, the CDR3 is TGTGCCAGCTCACCTCGCGACCAGTTGGCTTTCTTT. Looking up the rest from reference TRBV18 and TRBJ1-1 gives the full variable domain: NAGVMQNPRHLVRRRGQEARLRCSPMKGHSHVYWYRQLPEEGLKFMVYLQKENIIDESGMPKERFSAEFPKEGPSILRIQQVVRGDSAAYFCASSPRDQLAFFGQGTRLTVV.

This chain links TRBV4-3 with TRBJ2-1; no reliable D call. This CDR3 has 16 amino acids. V lost 0 bases and J lost 0, with 9 bases in between. Germline V gene lookup returns CDR1 LGHNA and CDR2 YSLEER. This CDR3 is CASSQDSRSSYNEQFF. CDR3 sequence (DNA): TGCGCCAGCAGCCAAGATAGCCGGTCCTCCTACAATGAGCAGTTCTTC.

The V call is TRBV11-3, the J call TRBJ2-5; TRBD2 matches at 11 bases. CDR1 is SGHNT and CDR2 is YENEEA in the germline V gene. The CDR3 is made up of 13 amino acids. The V gene end was trimmed by 5 bases and the J gene end by 8 bases; junction bases not matched to a gene: 4. Written as DNA, the CDR3 is TGTGCCAGCAGCCAGGGACTAGCGGATACCCAGTACTTC. Protein sequence: CASSQGLADTQYF.